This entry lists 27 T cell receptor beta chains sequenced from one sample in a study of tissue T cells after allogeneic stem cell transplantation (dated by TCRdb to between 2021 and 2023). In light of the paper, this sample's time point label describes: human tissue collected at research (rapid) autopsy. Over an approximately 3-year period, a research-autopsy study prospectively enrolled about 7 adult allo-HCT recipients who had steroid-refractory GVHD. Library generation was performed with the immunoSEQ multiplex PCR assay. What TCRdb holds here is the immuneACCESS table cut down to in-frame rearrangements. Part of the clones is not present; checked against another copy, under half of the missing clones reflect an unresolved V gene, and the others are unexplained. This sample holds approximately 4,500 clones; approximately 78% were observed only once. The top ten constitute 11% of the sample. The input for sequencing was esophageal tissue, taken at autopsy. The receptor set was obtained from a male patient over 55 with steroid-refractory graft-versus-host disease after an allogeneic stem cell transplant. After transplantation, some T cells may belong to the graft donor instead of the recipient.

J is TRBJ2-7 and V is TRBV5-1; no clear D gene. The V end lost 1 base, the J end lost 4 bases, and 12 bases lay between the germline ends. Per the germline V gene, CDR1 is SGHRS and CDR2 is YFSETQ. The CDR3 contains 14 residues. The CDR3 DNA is TGCGCCAGCAGCTTGAGCCCTCTAGTATACGAGCAGTACTTC. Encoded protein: CASSLSPLVYEQYF.

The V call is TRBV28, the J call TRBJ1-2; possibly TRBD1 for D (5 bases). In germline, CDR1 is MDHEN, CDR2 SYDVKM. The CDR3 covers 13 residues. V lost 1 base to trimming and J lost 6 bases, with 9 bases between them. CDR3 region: CASSLYGGDGYTF. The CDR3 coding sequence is TGTGCCAGCAGTTTATACGGGGGGGATGGCTACACCTTC.

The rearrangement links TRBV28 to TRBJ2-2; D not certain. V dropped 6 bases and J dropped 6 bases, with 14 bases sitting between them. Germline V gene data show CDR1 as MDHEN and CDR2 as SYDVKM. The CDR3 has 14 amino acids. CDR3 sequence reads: CASSLALRAGELFF. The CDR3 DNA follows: TGTGCCAGCAGCCTCGCCCTTAGGGCCGGGGAGCTGTTTTTT.

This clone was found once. CDR3 sequence reads: CASTGGVNYGYTF. The CDR3 coding sequence is TGTGCCAGCACAGGGGGCGTAAACTATGGCTACACCTTC. The chain carries TRBV28 and TRBJ1-2, with 8 bases lining up with TRBD1. V shed 7 bases, J shed 2 bases, and the junction held 3 bases outside the gene matches. This CDR3 has 13 amino acids. Germline V gene sequence: CDR1 MDHEN, CDR2 SYDVKM.

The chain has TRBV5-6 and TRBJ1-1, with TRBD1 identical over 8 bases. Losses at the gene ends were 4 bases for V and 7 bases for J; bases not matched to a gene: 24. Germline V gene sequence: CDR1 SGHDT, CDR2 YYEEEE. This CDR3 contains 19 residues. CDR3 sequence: CASSHFTLLSDRAVNEAFF. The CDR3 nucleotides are TGTGCCAGCAGCCACTTTACCCTACTTTCGGACAGGGCGGTTAATGAAGCTTTCTTT.

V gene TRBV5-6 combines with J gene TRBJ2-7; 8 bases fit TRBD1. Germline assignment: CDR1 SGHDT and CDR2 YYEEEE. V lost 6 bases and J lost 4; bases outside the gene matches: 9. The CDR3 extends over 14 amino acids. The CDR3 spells CASTEWGDRYEQYF. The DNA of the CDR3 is TGTGCCAGCACGGAGTGGGGGGACAGGTACGAGCAGTACTTC.

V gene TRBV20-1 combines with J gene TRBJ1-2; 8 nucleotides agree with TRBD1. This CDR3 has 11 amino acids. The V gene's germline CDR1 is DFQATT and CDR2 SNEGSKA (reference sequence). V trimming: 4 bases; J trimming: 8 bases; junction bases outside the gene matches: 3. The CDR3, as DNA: TGCAGTGCTATAGACAGGGGCGGCTACACCTTC. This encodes CSAIDRGGYTF.

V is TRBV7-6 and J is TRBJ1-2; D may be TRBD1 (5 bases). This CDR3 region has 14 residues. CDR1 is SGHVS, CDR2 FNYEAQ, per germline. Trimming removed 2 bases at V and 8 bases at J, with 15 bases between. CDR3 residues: CASSLSLGGEGYTF. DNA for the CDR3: TGTGCCAGCAGCTTATCCCTCGGAGGGGAAGGCTACACCTTC.

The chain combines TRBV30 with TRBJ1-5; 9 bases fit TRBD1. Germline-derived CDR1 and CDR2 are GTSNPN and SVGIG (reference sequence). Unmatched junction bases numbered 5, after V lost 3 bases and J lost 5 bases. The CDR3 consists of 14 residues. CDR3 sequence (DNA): TGTGCCTGGAGGGGACAGGGAGATTATCAGCCCCAGCATTTT. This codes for CAWRGQGDYQPQHF.

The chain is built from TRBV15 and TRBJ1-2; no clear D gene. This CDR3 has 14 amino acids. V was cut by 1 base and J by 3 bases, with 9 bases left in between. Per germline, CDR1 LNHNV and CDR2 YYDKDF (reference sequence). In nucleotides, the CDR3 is TGTGCCACCAGCAGAGGAGACACCGACTATGGCTACACCTTC. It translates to CATSRGDTDYGYTF.

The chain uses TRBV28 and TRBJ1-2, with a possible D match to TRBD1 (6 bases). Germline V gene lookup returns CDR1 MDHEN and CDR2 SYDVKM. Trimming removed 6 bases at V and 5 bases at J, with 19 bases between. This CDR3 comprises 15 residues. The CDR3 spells CASSSTWTAGYGYTF. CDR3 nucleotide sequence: TGTGCCAGCAGCTCTACCTGGACAGCAGGATATGGCTACACCTTC.

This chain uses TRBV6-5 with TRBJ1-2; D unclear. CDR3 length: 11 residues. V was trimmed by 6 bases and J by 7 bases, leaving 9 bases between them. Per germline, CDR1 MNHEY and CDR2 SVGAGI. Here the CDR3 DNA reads TGTGCCAGCAGCCCATGGGGTGGCTACACCTTC. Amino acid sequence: CASSPWGGYTF.

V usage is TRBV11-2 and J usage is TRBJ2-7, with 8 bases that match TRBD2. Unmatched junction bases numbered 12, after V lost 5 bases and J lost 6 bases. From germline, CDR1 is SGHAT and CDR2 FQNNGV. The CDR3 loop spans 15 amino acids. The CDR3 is CASSPGGGYTSEQYF. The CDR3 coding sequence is TGTGCCAGCAGCCCGGGCGGGGGGTACACTTCCGAGCAGTACTTC. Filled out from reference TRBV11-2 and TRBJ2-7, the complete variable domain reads EAGVAQSPRYKIIEKRQSVAFWCNPISGHATLYWYQQILGQGPKLLIQFQNNGVVDDSQLPKDRFSAERLKGVDSTLKIQPAKLEDSAVYLCASSPGGGYTSEQYFGPGTRLTVT.

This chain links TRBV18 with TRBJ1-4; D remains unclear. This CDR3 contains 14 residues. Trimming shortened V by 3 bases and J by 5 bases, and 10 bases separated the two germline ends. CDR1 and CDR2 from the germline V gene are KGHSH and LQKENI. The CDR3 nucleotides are TGTGCCAGCTCACCTACCAGGAGCAATGAAAAACTGTTTTTT. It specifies CASSPTRSNEKLFF. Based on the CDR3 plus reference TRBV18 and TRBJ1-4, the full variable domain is NAGVMQNPRHLVRRRGQEARLRCSPMKGHSHVYWYRQLPEEGLKFMVYLQKENIIDESGMPKERFSAEFPKEGPSILRIQQVVRGDSAAYFCASSPTRSNEKLFFGSGTQLSVL.

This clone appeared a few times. This CDR3 reads CASAGWFNEQYF. The CDR3 coding sequence is TGCGCCAGCGCAGGGTGGTTCAACGAGCAGTACTTC. The chain is built from TRBV5-1 and TRBJ2-7; tentative D call: TRBD1 (5 bases). Germline CDR1 and CDR2: SGHRS and YFSETQ. The CDR3 totals 12 residues. With 7 bases removed from V and 5 bases from J, the gap between germline ends came to 13 bases.

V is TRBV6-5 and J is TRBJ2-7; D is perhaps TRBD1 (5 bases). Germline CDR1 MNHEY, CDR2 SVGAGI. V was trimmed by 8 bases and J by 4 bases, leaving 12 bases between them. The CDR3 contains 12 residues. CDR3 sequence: CASWGLPYEQYF. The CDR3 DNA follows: TGTGCCAGCTGGGGCCTTCCTTACGAGCAGTACTTC.

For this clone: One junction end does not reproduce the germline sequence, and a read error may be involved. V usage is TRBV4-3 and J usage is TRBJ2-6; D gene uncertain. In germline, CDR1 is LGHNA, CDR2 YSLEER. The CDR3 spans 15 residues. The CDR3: CASSPGPSRANVLTF. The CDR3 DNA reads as TGCGCCAGCAGCCCCGGGCCCTCTCGGGCCAACGTCCTGACTTTC.

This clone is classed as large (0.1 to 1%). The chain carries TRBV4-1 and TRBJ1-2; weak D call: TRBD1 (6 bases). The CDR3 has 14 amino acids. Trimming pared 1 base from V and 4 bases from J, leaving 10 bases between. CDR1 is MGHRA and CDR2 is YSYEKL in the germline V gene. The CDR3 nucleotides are TGCGCCAGCAGCCAAGTCACAGGGATCTATGGCTACACCTTC. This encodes CASSQVTGIYGYTF.

Here the CDR3 reads CASSLSSSANSPLHF. CDR3 DNA sequence: TGCGCCAGCAGCTTGAGTTCGTCGGCTAATTCACCCCTCCACTTT. The genes are TRBV5-1 and TRBJ1-6; no firm D call. This CDR3 is 15 amino acids long. CDR1 and CDR2 (germline): SGHRS, YFSETQ. The germline V and J ends were trimmed by 1 base and 6 bases, with 11 bases remaining between them.

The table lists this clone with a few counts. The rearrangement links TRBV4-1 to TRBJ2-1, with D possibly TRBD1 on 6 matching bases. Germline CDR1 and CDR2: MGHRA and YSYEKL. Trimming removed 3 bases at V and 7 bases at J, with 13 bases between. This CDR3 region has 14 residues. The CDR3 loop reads CASSHRGRQNEQFF. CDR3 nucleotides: TGCGCCAGCAGCCACAGGGGCAGGCAGAATGAGCAGTTCTTC.

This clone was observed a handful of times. CDR3 nucleotides: TGTGCCAGCAGTCTTCGAGGTATGAACACTGAAGCTTTCTTT. As protein: CASSLRGMNTEAFF. The V gene is TRBV6-5, the J gene TRBJ1-1; no definite D call. Germline V gene data show CDR1 as MNHEY and CDR2 as SVGAGI. Deletions cut 5 bases from V and 0 bases from J, with 10 bases between. The CDR3 runs to 14 residues.

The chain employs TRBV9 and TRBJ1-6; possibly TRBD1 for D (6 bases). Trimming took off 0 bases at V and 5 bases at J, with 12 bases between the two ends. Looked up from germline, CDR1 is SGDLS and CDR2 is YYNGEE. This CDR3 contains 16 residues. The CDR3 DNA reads TGTGCCAGCAGCGTAGGTTCAGGGGCCCATAATTCACCCCTCCACTTT. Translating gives CASSVGSGAHNSPLHF.

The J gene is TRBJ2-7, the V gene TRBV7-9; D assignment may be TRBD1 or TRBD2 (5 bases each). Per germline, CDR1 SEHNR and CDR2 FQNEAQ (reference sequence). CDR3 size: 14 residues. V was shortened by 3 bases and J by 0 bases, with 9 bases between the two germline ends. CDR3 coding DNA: TGTGCCAGCAGCTTGGGACCGAACTCCTACGAGCAGTACTTC. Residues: CASSLGPNSYEQYF.

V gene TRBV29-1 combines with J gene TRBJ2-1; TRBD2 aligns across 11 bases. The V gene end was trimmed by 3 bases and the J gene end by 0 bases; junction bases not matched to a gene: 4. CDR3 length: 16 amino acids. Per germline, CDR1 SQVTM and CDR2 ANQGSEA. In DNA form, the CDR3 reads TGCAGCGTTGAGCTCCTAGCGGGGGGCTCCTACAATGAGCAGTTCTTC. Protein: CSVELLAGGSYNEQFF.

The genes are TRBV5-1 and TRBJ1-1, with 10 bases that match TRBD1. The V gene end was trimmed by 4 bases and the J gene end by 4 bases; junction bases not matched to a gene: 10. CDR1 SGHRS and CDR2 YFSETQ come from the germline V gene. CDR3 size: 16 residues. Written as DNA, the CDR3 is TGCGCCAGCAGCCCAAACCCGACAGGGGGCTTCACTGAAGCTTTCTTT. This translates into CASSPNPTGGFTEAFF.

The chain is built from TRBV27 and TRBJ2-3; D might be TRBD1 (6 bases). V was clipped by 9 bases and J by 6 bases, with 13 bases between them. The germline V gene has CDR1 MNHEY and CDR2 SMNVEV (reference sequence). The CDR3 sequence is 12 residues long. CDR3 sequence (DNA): TGTGCCAGTACAGGGCCCTGGGATACGCAGTATTTT. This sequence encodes CASTGPWDTQYF.

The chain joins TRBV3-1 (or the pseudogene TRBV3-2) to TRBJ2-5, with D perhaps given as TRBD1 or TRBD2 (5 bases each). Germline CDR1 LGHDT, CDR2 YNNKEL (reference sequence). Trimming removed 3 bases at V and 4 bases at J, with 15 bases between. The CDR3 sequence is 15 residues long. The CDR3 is CASSHRASLGETQYF. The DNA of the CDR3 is TGTGCCAGCAGCCACAGGGCTAGCCTGGGAGAGACCCAGTACTTC.